These 20 T cell receptor beta chains came from one sample sequenced in a study of T cells after posttransplantation cyclophosphamide. Only in-frame clones appear in the TCRdb table, and some are missing; sequencing was by immunoSEQ multiplex PCR. The sample lists approximately 52,000 clones; more than 70% were seen once. What was sequenced was PBMCs. The receptors come from a man younger than 45 with a blood cancer, CMV-positive, and with a related stem cell donor.

This clone was observed a few times. The chain recombines TRBV2 with TRBJ1-1; tentatively, D is TRBD1 (5 bases). The CDR3 loop spans 11 amino acids. V lost 1 base and J 10 bases, leaving 7 bases between the germline ends. The germline V gene encodes CDR1 SNHLY and CDR2 FYNNEI. For the CDR3, the DNA is TGTGCCAGCAGTGAAGAGGGGCCAGCTTTCTTT. It is translated as CASSEEGPAFF.

This clone came up once. The chain links TRBV5-4 to TRBJ1-1, with TRBD1 matching 7 bases. The CDR3 sequence is 16 residues long. With V trimmed by 0 bases and J by 4 bases, 9 bases remained unmatched. Germline loops: CDR1 SGHNT, CDR2 YYREEE (reference sequence). The CDR3 nucleotides are TGTGCCAGCAGCTTGGATCTCCAGGGGGTAGGCACTGAAGCTTTCTTT. Translated, it gives CASSLDLQGVGTEAFF.

The V gene is TRBV19, the J gene TRBJ2-4; 10 bases agree with TRBD2. The CDR3 totals 17 residues. Trimming removed 0 bases from V and 8 bases from J; junction bases left unmatched: 10. Germline-derived CDR1 and CDR2 are LNHDA and SQIVND (reference sequence). The CDR3 region is CASSIEGASGSLDIQYF. For the CDR3, the DNA is TGTGCCAGTAGTATAGAAGGCGCTAGCGGGAGTTTAGACATTCAGTACTTC.

The chain uses TRBV19 and TRBJ2-7; 12 nucleotides agree with TRBD2. The J segment lost 4 bases and the V segment lost 5 bases, leaving 6 bases of the junction unmatched. This CDR3 contains 15 residues. Germline CDR1 LNHDA, CDR2 SQIVND (reference sequence). In DNA, the CDR3 is TGTGCCAGTAGTCCCCGGACTAGCGGGATATACGAGCAGTACTTC. Its protein is CASSPRTSGIYEQYF.

J is TRBJ2-1 and V is TRBV14; 12 nucleotides align to TRBD2. The CDR3 length is 16 residues. V shed 4 bases and J 9 bases; nucleotides not matched to a gene: 10. Germline values: CDR1 SGHDN, CDR2 FVKESK. The chain's CDR3 is CASSRAPLAGGIEQFF. CDR3 DNA: TGTGCCAGCAGCCGAGCACCTCTAGCGGGAGGGATTGAGCAGTTCTTC.

This chain links TRBV11-1 with TRBJ1-1; TRBD1 is a possible D gene (6 bases). V lost 11 bases, J lost 5 bases, and 21 bases lay in between. This CDR3 comprises 14 residues. Germline V gene data show CDR1 as SGHAT and CDR2 as FQDESV (reference sequence). DNA of the CDR3: TGTGCCTCCGAGCCGGGGGGGGCAAGGACTGAAGCTTTCTTT. Protein sequence: CASEPGGARTEAFF.

The V gene is TRBV18, the J gene TRBJ1-1; perhaps TRBD1 as D (6 bases). This CDR3 is built from 14 residues. Germline CDR1 KGHSH, CDR2 LQKENI. Between the trimmed V and J ends, which lost 2 bases and 4 bases, there was a span of 11 bases. CDR3 region: CASSPAQGATEAFF. The CDR3 DNA reads as TGTGCCAGCTCACCAGCACAGGGCGCCACTGAAGCTTTCTTT.

V usage is TRBV6-5 and J usage is TRBJ2-5; TRBD1 matches 7 bases. The V segment lost 0 bases and the J segment 1 base; nucleotides outside the gene matches: 5. Germline loops: CDR1 MNHEY, CDR2 SVGAGI. This CDR3 is 16 amino acids long. The CDR3 is CASSYSFDRVQETQYF. CDR3 bases: TGTGCCAGCAGTTACTCCTTTGACAGGGTCCAAGAGACCCAGTACTTC.

The chain links TRBV10-3 to TRBJ2-7; 10 bases are a match to TRBD1. J gave up 4 bases and V 8 bases, and 5 bases lay outside the gene matches. The CDR3 is 13 residues long. Germline CDR1 and CDR2: ENHRY and SYGVKD. The CDR3 sequence: CAISTGQGYEQYF. CDR3 in DNA: TGTGCCATCTCGACGGGACAGGGGTACGAGCAGTACTTC.

This clone appeared once. V is TRBV28 and J is TRBJ2-3, with D perhaps TRBD2 (6 bases). V was trimmed by 8 bases and J by 4 bases, leaving 10 bases between them. CDR1 is MDHEN, CDR2 SYDVKM, per germline. The CDR3 is 12 residues long. In DNA, the CDR3 is TGTGCCAGCGGTTCGGGAGCAGATACGCAGTATTTT. As protein: CASGSGADTQYF. The full variable domain, with the rest looked up from reference TRBV28 and TRBJ2-3, is DVKVTQSSRYLVKRTGEKVFLECVQDMDHENMFWYRQDPGLGLRLIYFSYDVKMKEKGDIPEGYSVSREKKERFSLILESASTNQTSMYLCASGSGADTQYFGPGTRLTVL.

The V call is TRBV12-5, the J call TRBJ1-5; perhaps TRBD1 as D (6 bases). Germline lookup yields CDR1 LGHNT and CDR2 FRNRAP. Trimming stripped 1 base from V and 16 bases from J, with 11 bases between. The CDR3 totals 11 residues. The CDR3 nucleotides are TGTGCTAGTGGTTTGGGGGGGCGCGGACATTTT. As protein: CASGLGGRGHF.

The chain combines TRBV6-1 with TRBJ1-5; 8 bases align to TRBD1. With 4 bases clipped from V and 5 bases from J, the junction kept 4 bases outside the gene matches. Per the germline V gene, CDR1 is MNHNS and CDR2 is SASEGT. This CDR3 is built from 14 residues. The CDR3 region is CASSVQGGYQPQHF. CDR3 sequence (DNA): TGTGCCAGCAGTGTACAGGGGGGCTATCAGCCCCAGCATTTT.

This chain links TRBV19 with TRBJ2-1; 9 bases fit TRBD1. The CDR3 extends over 17 amino acids. The V gene's germline CDR1 is LNHDA and CDR2 SQIVND (reference sequence). The V segment lost 6 bases and the J segment 5 bases; nucleotides outside the gene matches: 14. CDR3 nucleotide sequence: TGTGCCAGTAGGTCGCCCTCAGACAGGGGGGGCCACAATGAGCAGTTCTTC. Its translation is CASRSPSDRGGHNEQFF.

This clone was counted a few times. The rearrangement uses TRBV10-3 and TRBJ1-1; tentatively, D is TRBD1 (5 bases). The CDR3 spans 13 residues. Germline V CDR1 and CDR2: ENHRY, SYGVKD. V lost 6 bases to trimming and J lost 1 base, with 9 bases between them. The CDR3 DNA follows: TGTGCCATCAGCCCAGGACAGAACACTGAAGCTTTCTTT. Translated, it gives CAISPGQNTEAFF.

V gene TRBV18 combines with J gene TRBJ1-4; D uncertain. V lost 1 base and J lost 2, with 8 bases in between. CDR1 is KGHSH, CDR2 LQKENI, per germline. This CDR3 region has 15 residues. The CDR3 loop reads CASSPRAPTNEKLFF. The DNA for the CDR3 is TGTGCCAGCTCACCACGAGCTCCTACTAATGAAAAACTGTTTTTT.

This clone was seen only a few times. The rearrangement links TRBV4-2 to TRBJ2-1; 8 nucleotides line up with TRBD2. The ends lost 4 bases at V and 13 bases at J; junction bases unmatched: 18. Germline-derived CDR1 and CDR2 are LGHNA and YNFKEQ. The CDR3 is 16 amino acids. In nucleotides, the CDR3 is TGTGCCAGCAGCCTCCCGGACAGCGGGAGTAGGGGGGATCAGTTCTTC. It specifies CASSLPDSGSRGDQFF.

The chain links TRBV7-3 to TRBJ2-6, with D possibly TRBD1 on 5 matching bases. The germline CDR1 and CDR2 sequences are SGHTA and FQGTGA. This CDR3 region has 18 residues. The V end was cut by 6 bases, the J end by 0 bases, with 18 bases between. The CDR3 is CASSETVGHLSGANVLTF. The DNA for the CDR3 is TGTGCCAGCAGTGAGACGGTCGGACACCTCTCTGGGGCCAACGTCCTGACTTTC. The entire variable domain, with the rest obtained from reference TRBV7-3 and TRBJ2-6, is as follows: GAGVSQTPSNKVTEKGKYVELRCDPISGHTALYWYRQSLGQGPEFLIYFQGTGAADDSGLPNDRFFAVRPEGSVSTLKIQRTERGDSAVYLCASSETVGHLSGANVLTFGAGSRLTVL.

V usage is TRBV11-3 and J usage is TRBJ2-1; D may be TRBD2 (6 bases). The CDR3 contains 15 residues. The germline V gene encodes CDR1 SGHNT and CDR2 YENEEA. Deletions cut 0 bases from V and 6 bases from J, with 12 bases between. The CDR3 sequence is CASSLDGSPLNEQFF. The CDR3 DNA reads as TGTGCCAGCAGCTTAGACGGGAGCCCCCTCAATGAGCAGTTCTTC.

In the case of this clone: An end of the junction does not agree with germline; a read error may underlie this. The V and J genes are TRBV15 and TRBJ2-1, with TRBD2 matching 8 bases. Germline V gene data show CDR1 as LNHNV and CDR2 as YYDKDF (reference sequence). This CDR3 is 19 amino acids long. The CDR3 bases are TGTGCCACGACCCTGGGGCCGGGAGGGCCTTTAGGGGGATACAATGAACAGTTCTTC. This sequence encodes CATTLGPGGPLGGYNEQFF.

The genes are TRBV11-2 and TRBJ1-4, with D possibly TRBD1 on 5 matching bases. V lost 5 bases and J lost 8, with 21 bases in between. The CDR3 spans 16 residues. Germline V gives CDR1 SGHAT, CDR2 FQNNGV. CDR3 protein: CASSPMDTANREKLFF. CDR3 nucleotides: TGTGCCAGCAGCCCCATGGACACAGCTAATCGAGAAAAACTGTTTTTT. The full variable domain, in which reference TRBV11-2 and TRBJ1-4 provide the parts outside the CDR3, is EAGVAQSPRYKIIEKRQSVAFWCNPISGHATLYWYQQILGQGPKLLIQFQNNGVVDDSQLPKDRFSAERLKGVDSTLKIQPAKLEDSAVYLCASSPMDTANREKLFFGSGTQLSVL.